This TCR beta chain stems from a study of vaccination and CD4 T cells after COVID-19. Germline-derived CDR1 and CDR2 are SEHNR and FQNEAQ (reference sequence). This CDR3 contains 15 residues. Treatment here: 10-day PBMC culture with coronavirus spike peptide pools or control peptides (ViraFEST assay). This clonotype occurred a few times. Its antigen is undetermined. A read error may produce the germline difference seen at one junction end. Scientists ran DNA taken from cultured CD4+ T cells through the Oncomine TCR Beta short-read assay for sequencing. TCRdb re-called the PCR reads with MiXCR, one entry per CDR3 protein. Seen here are over 10,000 distinct CDR3 sequences, around 30% observed once, and the top ten hold around 27%.

This chain links TRBV7-9 with TRBJ2-5; D may be TRBD1 or TRBD2 (5 bases each). The sample here was CD4+ T cells from blood, cultured in vitro, taken before SARS-CoV-2 vaccination. The origin of this receptor is a human donor who received a COVID-19 vaccine. This chain's CDR3 is CASSDRGPGQGTQYF. In DNA form, the CDR3 reads TGTGCCAGCAGCGATCGAGGTCCGGGGCAAGGGACCCAGTACTTC.